Presented here are 15 T cell receptor beta chains from one specimen sequenced in a study of cytomegalovirus exposure and HLA in healthy donors. Primers for the PCR totalled 60 Vbeta and 13 Jbeta. The data were produced by immunoSEQ multiplex PCR, yet TCRdb's version contains in-frame clones alone and is incomplete. In the table there are about 130,000 clones, around 80% of which are singletons. What was sequenced was PBMCs. The receptors come from a man aged 18 to 29 in good health and CMV-seronegative.

This clone came up a few times. V usage is TRBV6-5 and J usage is TRBJ2-1; D possibly corresponds to TRBD2 (6 bases). The CDR3 runs to 12 residues. Trimming cost V 8 bases and J 11 bases, with 16 bases left between them. Per the germline V gene, CDR1 is MNHEY and CDR2 is SVGAGI. The CDR3: CASGLMAGQQFF. As DNA, the CDR3 is TGTGCCAGCGGACTAATGGCGGGGCAGCAGTTCTTC.

This clone was seen just once. V usage is TRBV7-2 and J usage is TRBJ2-1; 11 nucleotides agree with TRBD2. CDR1 is SGHTA, CDR2 FQGNSA, per germline. V gave up 9 bases and J gave up 5 bases; unmatched junction bases: 3. The CDR3 spans 13 residues. CDR3 sequence: CASRGLADNEQFF. CDR3 DNA sequence: TGTGCCAGTAGGGGACTAGCGGACAATGAGCAGTTCTTC.

In this sample, this clone turned up once. This chain joins TRBV19 and TRBJ2-2; 8 nucleotides line up with TRBD1. Germline V gene data show CDR1 as LNHDA and CDR2 as SQIVND (reference sequence). This CDR3 contains 15 residues. Trimming took 2 bases from V and 5 from J; bases not matched to a gene: 4. CDR3 sequence reads: CASSISGGRTGELFF. In nucleotides, the CDR3 is TGTGCCAGTAGTATATCAGGGGGCAGAACCGGGGAGCTGTTTTTT.

The chain has TRBV5-1 and TRBJ2-2; no definite D call. CDR1 is SGHRS, CDR2 YFSETQ, per germline. The CDR3 is 15 amino acids. The germline V and J ends were trimmed by 2 bases and 0 bases, with 8 bases remaining between them. The CDR3 spells CASSLTESNTGELFF. CDR3 bases: TGCGCCAGCAGCTTAACAGAGTCGAACACCGGGGAGCTGTTTTTT.

The rearrangement links TRBV28 to TRBJ1-1, with 8 nucleotides matching TRBD1. V lost 6 bases and J lost 1; bases outside the gene matches: 4. The CDR3 sequence is 14 residues long. Germline CDR1 reads MDHEN; CDR2 reads SYDVKM. The CDR3 loop reads CASSRDRRNTEAFF. CDR3 DNA: TGTGCCAGCAGCCGGGACAGGAGGAACACTGAAGCTTTCTTT.

This rearrangement joins TRBV5-1 to TRBJ1-4; 7 bases are shared with TRBD1. The CDR3 length is 18 residues. CDR1 is SGHRS and CDR2 is YFSETQ in the germline V gene. After removal of 7 bases from V and 3 bases from J, the junction contained 18 bases not matched to a gene. For the CDR3, the DNA is TGCGCCAGCTCCCCAGGCGAGGGGGCTCTTATGGCTAATGAAAAACTGTTTTTT. This encodes CASSPGEGALMANEKLFF.

The chain joins TRBV4-2 to TRBJ1-1; tentative D call: TRBD1 (6 bases). Deletions cut 2 bases from V and 1 base from J, with 11 bases between. CDR3 size: 15 residues. CDR1 and CDR2 (germline): LGHNA, YNFKEQ. The DNA for the CDR3 is TGTGCCAGCAGCCAACCTATGACAGGGAACACTGAAGCTTTCTTT. It yields the protein CASSQPMTGNTEAFF.

The V gene is TRBV27, the J gene TRBJ2-2; D not certain. Germline V gene lookup returns CDR1 MNHEY and CDR2 SMNVEV (reference sequence). There are 13 residues in the CDR3. V dropped 2 bases and J dropped 7 bases, with 8 bases sitting between them. CDR3 region: CASSLTERGELFF. In DNA, the CDR3 is TGTGCCAGCAGTTTAACGGAGCGCGGGGAGCTGTTTTTT.

The CDR3 bases are TGTGCCAGCAGCTTAACAGGACAGTTGGTCGGAAACACTGAAGCTTTCTTT. Protein product: CASSLTGQLVGNTEAFF. The chain employs TRBV7-3 and TRBJ1-1; D might be TRBD1 (6 bases). V lost 0 bases, J lost 2 bases, and 16 bases lay in between. Germline CDR1 and CDR2: SGHTA and FQGTGA. The CDR3 is made up of 17 amino acids.

This clone was counted between two and nine times. The chain joins TRBV30 to TRBJ2-3; 7 bases match TRBD1. The CDR3 contains 13 residues. The germline V gene encodes CDR1 GTSNPN and CDR2 SVGIG (reference sequence). J was trimmed by 5 bases and V by 2 bases; bases with no gene match: 4. The CDR3 spells CAWSQRQGDTQYF. Here the CDR3 DNA reads TGTGCCTGGAGTCAACGACAGGGAGATACGCAGTATTTT.

This clone was observed a few times. The rearrangement uses TRBV4-1 and TRBJ1-5; possible D gene TRBD1, 6 bases. CDR1 MGHRA and CDR2 YSYEKL come from the germline V gene. The CDR3 totals 17 residues. V was trimmed by 4 bases and J by 2 bases, leaving 18 bases between them. For the CDR3, the DNA is TGCGCCAGCAGCCCCACATCCGGTCCAGGGGGCAATCAGCCCCAGCATTTT. This gives the protein CASSPTSGPGGNQPQHF.

V gene TRBV7-2 combines with J gene TRBJ2-4; 12 nucleotides agree with TRBD2. Germline assignment: CDR1 SGHTA and CDR2 FQGNSA. The CDR3 is made up of 16 amino acids. The V segment lost 0 bases and the J segment 7 bases; nucleotides outside the gene matches: 4. The CDR3 bases are TGTGCCAGCAGCTTAGCGACTAGCGGGAGAACGAACATTCAGTACTTC. This translates into CASSLATSGRTNIQYF.

Only a few counts were recorded for this clone. The chain couples TRBV4-3 to TRBJ1-2; D is possibly TRBD1 (6 bases). The V gene lost 0 bases and the J gene lost 7 bases, with 15 bases spanning the gap. The CDR3 has 15 residues. Germline V gives CDR1 LGHNA, CDR2 YSLEER. CDR3: CASSQETSGVGGYTF. The CDR3 DNA sequence: TGCGCCAGCAGCCAAGAAACTTCAGGGGTAGGTGGCTACACCTTC.

The chain uses TRBV14 and TRBJ1-1; 9 nucleotides align to TRBD1. The CDR3 totals 14 residues. The V gene's germline CDR1 is SGHDN and CDR2 FVKESK. The V gene end was trimmed by 5 bases and the J gene end by 5 bases; junction bases not matched to a gene: 6. The CDR3 DNA sequence: TGTGCCAGCAGCGTGAGGACAGGGGTAACTGAAGCTTTCTTT. Encoded protein: CASSVRTGVTEAFF.

The chain joins TRBV4-3 to TRBJ2-3; no clear D. The germline V and J ends were trimmed by 1 base and 2 bases, with 13 bases remaining between them. The CDR3 spans 16 residues. Per the germline V gene, CDR1 is LGHNA and CDR2 is YSLEER. DNA for the CDR3: TGCGCCAGCAGCCAAGGAGACTTTTCTCACACAGATACGCAGTATTTT. Its protein is CASSQGDFSHTDTQYF.